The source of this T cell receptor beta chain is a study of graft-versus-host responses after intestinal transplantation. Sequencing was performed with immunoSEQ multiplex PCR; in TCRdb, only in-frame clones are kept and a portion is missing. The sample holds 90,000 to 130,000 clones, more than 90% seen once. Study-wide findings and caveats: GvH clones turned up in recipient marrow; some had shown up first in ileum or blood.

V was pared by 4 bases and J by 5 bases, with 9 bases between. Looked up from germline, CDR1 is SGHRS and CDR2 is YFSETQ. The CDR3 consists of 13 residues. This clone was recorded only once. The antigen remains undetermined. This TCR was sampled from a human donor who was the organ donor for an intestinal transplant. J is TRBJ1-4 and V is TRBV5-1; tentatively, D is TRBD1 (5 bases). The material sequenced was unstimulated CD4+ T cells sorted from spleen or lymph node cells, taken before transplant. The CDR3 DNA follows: TGCGCCAGCAGCGGGGGTGGGAATGAAAAACTGTTTTTT. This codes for CASSGGGNEKLFF.